This T cell receptor beta chain was sequenced during a study of OX40 agonist ivuxolimab in advanced cancers. Study details: Males comprised around 78% of the group, whose mean age was around 62 years (range about 20 to 90).

This clone was seen a few times. Its target is not known. The protocol was immunoSEQ multiplex PCR, while the TCRdb copy is restricted to in-frame clones and leaves out a portion. Here the sample spans approximately 38,000 clones, 92% being singletons. Broader study findings: Low normalized T-cell clonal expansion also characterized some of the nonresponders.

Source: CD4+ or CD8+ T cells sorted from blood, taken in a trial of the OX40 agonist ivuxolimab. This clonotype was sampled from an adult with an advanced solid tumor such as melanoma, head and neck, liver or kidney cancer.

The CDR3 DNA sequence: TGTGCCAGCACCTGGGCGTGGGGAGGATCCTACGAGCAGTACTTC. Translation: CASTWAWGGSYEQYF. V is TRBV5-5 and J is TRBJ2-7, with D possibly matching TRBD2 (6 bases). Germline values: CDR1 SGHKS, CDR2 YYEKEE (reference sequence). The CDR3 spans 15 residues. Between the trimmed V and J ends, which lost 6 bases and 1 base, there was a span of 17 bases.